This T cell receptor (beta chain) emerged from a study of T-cell memory formation after mild COVID-19. MiXCR, applied by TCRdb to the 5' RACE reads, yields one record per CDR3 protein. In the table there are just over 200,000 distinct CDR3 sequences, 9.5% of which are singletons. The CDR3 runs 13 residues. CDR1 and CDR2 (germline): DFQATT, SNEGSKA (reference sequence). The ends lost 5 bases at V and 7 bases at J; junction bases unmatched: 6. Specimen: PBMCs or a T cell subset sorted from them (not recorded which). The genes are TRBV20-1 and TRBJ1-1; TRBD1 aligns across 11 bases. This clonotype was obtained from a man aged 18 to 29 who had mild COVID-19 (a few samples of this study predate the infection). Cell type and time point are not known. CDR3 protein: CSAQGQGVNEAFF. CDR3 bases: TGCAGTGCTCAGGGACAGGGGGTAAATGAAGCTTTCTTT.